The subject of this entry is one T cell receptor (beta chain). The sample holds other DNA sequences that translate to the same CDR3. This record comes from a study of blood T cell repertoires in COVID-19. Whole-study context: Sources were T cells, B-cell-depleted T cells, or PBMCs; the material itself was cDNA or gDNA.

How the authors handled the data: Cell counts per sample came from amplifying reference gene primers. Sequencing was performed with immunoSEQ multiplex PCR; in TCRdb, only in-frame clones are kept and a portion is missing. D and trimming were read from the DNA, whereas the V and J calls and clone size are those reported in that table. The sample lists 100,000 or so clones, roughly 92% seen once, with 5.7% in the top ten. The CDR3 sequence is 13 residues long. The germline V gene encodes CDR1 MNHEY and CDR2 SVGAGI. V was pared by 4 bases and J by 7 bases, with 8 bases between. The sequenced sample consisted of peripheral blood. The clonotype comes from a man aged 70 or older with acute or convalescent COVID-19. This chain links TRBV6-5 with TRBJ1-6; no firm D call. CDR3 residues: CASSSSLNSPLHF. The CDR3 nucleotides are TGTGCCAGCAGTTCTTCTTTGAATTCACCCCTCCACTTT.